This TCR beta chain is from a study of cytomegalovirus exposure and HLA in healthy donors. CDR3 length equals 14 residues. CDR1 and CDR2 (germline): SGHRS, YFSETQ. Germline trimming cut 2 bases from V and 4 bases from J; bases unmatched to any gene: 5. Sequencing used immunoSEQ multiplex PCR; TCRdb keeps in-frame clones, though not all of them. The profile shows over 250,000 clones, 80% to 90% of them singletons. The sequenced sample was PBMCs. The clonotype originates from a woman between 18 and 29 years old in good health and CMV-seronegative. This chain connects TRBV5-1 to TRBJ1-2; 7 bases align to TRBD1. The DNA of the CDR3 is TGCGCCAGCAGCTTCGGGACAGCCATCTATGGCTACACCTTC. Translation gives CASSFGTAIYGYTF.